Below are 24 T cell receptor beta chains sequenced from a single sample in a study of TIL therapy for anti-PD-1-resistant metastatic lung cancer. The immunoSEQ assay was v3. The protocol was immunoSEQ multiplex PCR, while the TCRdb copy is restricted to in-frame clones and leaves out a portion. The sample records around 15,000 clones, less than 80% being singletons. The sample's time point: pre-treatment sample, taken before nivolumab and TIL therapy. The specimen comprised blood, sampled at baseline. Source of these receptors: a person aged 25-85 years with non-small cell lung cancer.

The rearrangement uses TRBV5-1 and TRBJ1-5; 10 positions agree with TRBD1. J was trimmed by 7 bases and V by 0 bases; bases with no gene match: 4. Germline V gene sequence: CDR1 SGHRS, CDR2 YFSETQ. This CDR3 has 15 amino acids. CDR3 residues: CASSLETGGSQPQHF. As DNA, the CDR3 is TGCGCCAGCAGCTTGGAGACAGGGGGCAGCCAGCCCCAGCATTTT.

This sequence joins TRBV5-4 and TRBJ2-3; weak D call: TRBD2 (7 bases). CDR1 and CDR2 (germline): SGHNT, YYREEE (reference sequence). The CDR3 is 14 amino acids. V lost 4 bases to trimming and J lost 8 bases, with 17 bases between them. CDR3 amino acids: CASSRGGEGSTQYF. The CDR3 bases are TGTGCCAGCAGCCGAGGGGGGGAAGGAAGTACGCAGTATTTT. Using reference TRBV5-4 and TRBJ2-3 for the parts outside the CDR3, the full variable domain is ETGVTQSPTHLIKTRGQQVTLRCSSQSGHNTVSWYQQALGQGPQFIFQYYREEENGRGNFPPRFSGLQFPNYSSELNVNALELDDSALYLCASSRGGEGSTQYFGPGTRLTVL.

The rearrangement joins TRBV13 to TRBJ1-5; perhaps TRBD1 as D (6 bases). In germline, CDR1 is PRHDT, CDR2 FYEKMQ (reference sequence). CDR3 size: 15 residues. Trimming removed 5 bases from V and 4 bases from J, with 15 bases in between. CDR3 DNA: TGTGCCAGCAGCCCGGTGGGGGGGCGAAATCAGCCCCAGCATTTT. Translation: CASSPVGGRNQPQHF.

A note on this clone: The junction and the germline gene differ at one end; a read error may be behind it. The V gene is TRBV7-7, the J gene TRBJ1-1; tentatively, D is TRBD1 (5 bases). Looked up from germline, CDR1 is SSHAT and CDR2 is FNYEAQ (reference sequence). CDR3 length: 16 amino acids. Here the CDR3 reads CASSPRQGWVGTEAFF. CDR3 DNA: TGTGCTAGCAGCCCGAGGCAGGGCTGGGTCGGCACTGAAGCTTTCTTT. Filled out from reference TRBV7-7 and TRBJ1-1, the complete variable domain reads GAGVSQSPRYKVTKRGQDVTLRCDPISSHATLYWYQQALGQGPEFLTYFNYEAQPDKSGLPSDRFSAERPEGSISTLTIQRTEQRDSAMYRCASSPRQGWVGTEAFFGQGTRLTVV.

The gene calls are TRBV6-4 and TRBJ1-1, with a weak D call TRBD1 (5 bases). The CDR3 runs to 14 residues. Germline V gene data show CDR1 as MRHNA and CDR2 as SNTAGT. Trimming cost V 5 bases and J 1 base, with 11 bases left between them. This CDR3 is CASSPSQGNTEAFF. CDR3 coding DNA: TGTGCCAGCAGTCCGTCCCAGGGGAACACTGAAGCTTTCTTT.

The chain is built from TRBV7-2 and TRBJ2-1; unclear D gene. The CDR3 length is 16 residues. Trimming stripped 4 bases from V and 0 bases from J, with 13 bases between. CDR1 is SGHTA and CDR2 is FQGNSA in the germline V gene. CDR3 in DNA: TGTGCCAGCAGCTCCACCTGGCGGCTCTCCTACAATGAGCAGTTCTTC. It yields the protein CASSSTWRLSYNEQFF.

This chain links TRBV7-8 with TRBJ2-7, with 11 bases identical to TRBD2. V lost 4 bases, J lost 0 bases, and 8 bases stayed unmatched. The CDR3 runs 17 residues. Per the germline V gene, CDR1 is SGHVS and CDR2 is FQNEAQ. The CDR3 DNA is TGTGCCAGCAGCTCGGTCGGACTAGCGGGCGACTCCTACGAGCAGTACTTC. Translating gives CASSSVGLAGDSYEQYF.

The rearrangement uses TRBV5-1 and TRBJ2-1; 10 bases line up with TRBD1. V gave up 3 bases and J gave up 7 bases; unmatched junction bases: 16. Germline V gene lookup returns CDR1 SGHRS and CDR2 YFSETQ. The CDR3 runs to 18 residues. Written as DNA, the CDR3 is TGCGCCAGCAGCTACAGGGACAGGGGTATTTGGGGAGGAAATGAGCAGTTCTTC. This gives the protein CASSYRDRGIWGGNEQFF.

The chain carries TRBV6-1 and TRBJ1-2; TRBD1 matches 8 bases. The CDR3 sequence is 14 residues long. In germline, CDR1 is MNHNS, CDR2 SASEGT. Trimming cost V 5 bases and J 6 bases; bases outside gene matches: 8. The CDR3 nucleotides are TGTGCCAGCAGTACTTGGACAGGGAAGGATGGCTACACCTTC. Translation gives CASSTWTGKDGYTF.

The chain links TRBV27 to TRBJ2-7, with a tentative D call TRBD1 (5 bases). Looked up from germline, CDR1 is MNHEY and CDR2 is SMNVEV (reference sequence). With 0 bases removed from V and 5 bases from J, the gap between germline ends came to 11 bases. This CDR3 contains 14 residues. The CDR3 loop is CASSLSSRVDEQYF. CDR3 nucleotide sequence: TGTGCCAGCAGTTTATCGAGCAGGGTTGACGAGCAGTACTTC.

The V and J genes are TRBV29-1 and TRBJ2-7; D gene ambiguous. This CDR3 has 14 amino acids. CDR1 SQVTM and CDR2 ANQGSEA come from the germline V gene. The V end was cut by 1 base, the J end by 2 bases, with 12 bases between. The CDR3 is CSVEVGPTPYEQYF. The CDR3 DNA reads TGCAGCGTTGAAGTCGGACCCACGCCCTACGAGCAGTACTTC.

CDR3 coding DNA: TGCGCCAGCAGCTCCGGGACAGGGGGCGTTGGAACTAATGAAAAACTGTTTTTT. Amino acids: CASSSGTGGVGTNEKLFF. The chain uses TRBV5-1 and TRBJ1-4; 12 bases align to TRBD1. Germline loops: CDR1 SGHRS, CDR2 YFSETQ. The CDR3 contains 18 residues. V lost 3 bases and J lost 1; bases outside the gene matches: 7.

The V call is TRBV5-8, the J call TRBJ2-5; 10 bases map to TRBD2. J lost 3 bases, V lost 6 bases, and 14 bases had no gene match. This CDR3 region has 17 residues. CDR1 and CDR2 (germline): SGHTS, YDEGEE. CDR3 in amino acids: CASTPAIAGGGKETQYF. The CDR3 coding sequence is TGTGCCAGCACCCCCGCAATAGCGGGGGGCGGGAAAGAGACCCAGTACTTC.

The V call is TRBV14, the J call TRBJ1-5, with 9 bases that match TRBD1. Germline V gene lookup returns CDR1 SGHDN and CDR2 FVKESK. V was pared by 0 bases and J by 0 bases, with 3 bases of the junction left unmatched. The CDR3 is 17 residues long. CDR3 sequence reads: CASSQEGDRDSNQPQHF. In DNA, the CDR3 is TGTGCCAGCAGCCAAGAAGGGGACAGGGATAGCAATCAGCCCCAGCATTTT.

The CDR3 region is CASSQRNRDNNSPLHF. In DNA form, the CDR3 reads TGTGCCAGCAGCCAAAGAAACAGGGATAATAATTCACCCCTCCACTTT. This chain uses TRBV7-2 with TRBJ1-6; a possible D gene is TRBD1 (6 bases). Germline loops: CDR1 SGHTA, CDR2 FQGNSA. The CDR3 length is 16 residues. The V gene lost 5 bases and the J gene lost 5 bases, with 16 bases spanning the gap.

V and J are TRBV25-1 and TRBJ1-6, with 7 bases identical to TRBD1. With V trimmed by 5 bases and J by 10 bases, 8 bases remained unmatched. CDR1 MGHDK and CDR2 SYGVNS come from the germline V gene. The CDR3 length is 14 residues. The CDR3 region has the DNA TGTGCCAGCAGTTCCCGACAGGGACGGTCACCCCTCCACTTT. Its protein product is CASSSRQGRSPLHF. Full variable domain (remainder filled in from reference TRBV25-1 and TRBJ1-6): EADIYQTPRYLVIGTGKKITLECSQTMGHDKMYWYQQDPGMELHLIHYSYGVNSTEKGDLSSESTVSRIRTEHFPLTLESARPSHTSQYLCASSSRQGRSPLHFGNGTRLTVT.

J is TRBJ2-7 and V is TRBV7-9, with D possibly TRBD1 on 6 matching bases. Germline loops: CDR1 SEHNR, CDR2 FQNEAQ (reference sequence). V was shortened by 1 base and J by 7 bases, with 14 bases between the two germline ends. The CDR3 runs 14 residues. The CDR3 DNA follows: TGTGCCAGCAGCTTAGTTACAGGGCTGAGAGAGCAGTACTTC. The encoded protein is CASSLVTGLREQYF.

The CDR3 loop is CASSLVGNTGELFF. CDR3 DNA: TGTGCCAGCAGCTTAGTAGGGAACACCGGGGAGCTGTTTTTT. V usage is TRBV11-3 and J usage is TRBJ2-2, with D unclear. There are 14 residues in the CDR3. Trimming removed 1 base at V and 1 base at J, with 4 bases between. Germline V lookup: CDR1 SGHNT, CDR2 YENEEA.

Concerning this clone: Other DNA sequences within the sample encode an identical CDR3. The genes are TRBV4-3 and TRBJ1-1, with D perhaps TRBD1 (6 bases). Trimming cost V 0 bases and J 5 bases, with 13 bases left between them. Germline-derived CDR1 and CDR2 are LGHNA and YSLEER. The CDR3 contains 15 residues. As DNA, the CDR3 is TGCGCCAGCAGCCAAGAGGGAGGGGGGGGTACTGAAGCTTTCTTT. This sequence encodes CASSQEGGGGTEAFF.

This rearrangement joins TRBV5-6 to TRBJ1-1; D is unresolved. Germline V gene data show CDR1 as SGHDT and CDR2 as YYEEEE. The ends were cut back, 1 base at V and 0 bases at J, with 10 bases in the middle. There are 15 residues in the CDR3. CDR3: CASSLFSTMNTEAFF. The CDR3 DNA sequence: TGTGCCAGCAGCTTGTTTTCGACAATGAACACTGAAGCTTTCTTT.

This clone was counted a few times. CDR3 sequence (DNA): TGTGCCAGCAGCCGAAGTAGGAACACTGAAGCTTTCTTT. It specifies CASSRSRNTEAFF. The chain combines TRBV6-5 with TRBJ1-1; D not certain. The germline V gene has CDR1 MNHEY and CDR2 SVGAGI. The ends were cut back, 6 bases at V and 1 base at J, with 9 bases in the middle. The CDR3 is 13 residues long.

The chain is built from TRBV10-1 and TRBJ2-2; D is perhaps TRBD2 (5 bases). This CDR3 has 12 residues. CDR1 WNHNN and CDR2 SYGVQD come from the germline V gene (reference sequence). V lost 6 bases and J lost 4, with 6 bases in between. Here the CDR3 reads CASRRVTGELFF. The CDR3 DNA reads TGCGCCAGCAGGAGGGTCACCGGGGAGCTGTTTTTT.

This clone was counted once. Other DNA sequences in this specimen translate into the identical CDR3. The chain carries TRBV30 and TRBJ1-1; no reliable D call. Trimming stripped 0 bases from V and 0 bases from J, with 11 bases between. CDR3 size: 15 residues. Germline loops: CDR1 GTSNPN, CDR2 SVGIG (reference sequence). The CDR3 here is CAWSVGLGMNTEAFF. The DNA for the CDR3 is TGTGCCTGGAGTGTAGGTCTGGGCATGAACACTGAAGCTTTCTTT.

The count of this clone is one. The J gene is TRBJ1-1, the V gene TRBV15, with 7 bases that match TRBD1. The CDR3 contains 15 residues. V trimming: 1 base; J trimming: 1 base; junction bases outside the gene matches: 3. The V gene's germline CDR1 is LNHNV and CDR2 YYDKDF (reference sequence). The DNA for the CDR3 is TGTGCCACCAGCAGAGCCGGACAGGAGAACACTGAAGCTTTCTTT. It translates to CATSRAGQENTEAFF.